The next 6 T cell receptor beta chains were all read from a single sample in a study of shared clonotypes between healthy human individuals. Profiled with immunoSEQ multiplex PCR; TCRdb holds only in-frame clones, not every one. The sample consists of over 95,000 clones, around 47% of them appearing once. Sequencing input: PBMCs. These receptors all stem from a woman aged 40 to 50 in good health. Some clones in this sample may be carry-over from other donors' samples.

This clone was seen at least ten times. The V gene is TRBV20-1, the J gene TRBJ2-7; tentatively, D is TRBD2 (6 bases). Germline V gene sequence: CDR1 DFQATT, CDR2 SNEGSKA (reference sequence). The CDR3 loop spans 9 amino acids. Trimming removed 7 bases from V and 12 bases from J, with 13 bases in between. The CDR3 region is CSVPGLPYF. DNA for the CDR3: TGCAGTGTACCGGGACTCCCGTACTTC.

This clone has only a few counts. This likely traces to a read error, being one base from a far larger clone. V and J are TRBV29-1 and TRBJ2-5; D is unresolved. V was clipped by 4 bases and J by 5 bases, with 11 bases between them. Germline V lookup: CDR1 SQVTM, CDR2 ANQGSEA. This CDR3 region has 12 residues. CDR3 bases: TGCAGCGTTGGTCGGTGCAGGGAGACCCAGTACTTC. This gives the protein CSVGRCRETQYF.

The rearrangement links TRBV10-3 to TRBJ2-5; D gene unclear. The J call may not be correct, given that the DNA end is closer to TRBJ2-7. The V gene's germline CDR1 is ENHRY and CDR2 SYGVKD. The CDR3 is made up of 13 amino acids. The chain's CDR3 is CAISAPAADEQYF. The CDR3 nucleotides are TGTGCCATCAGTGCCCCCGCTGCGGACGAGCAGTACTTC.

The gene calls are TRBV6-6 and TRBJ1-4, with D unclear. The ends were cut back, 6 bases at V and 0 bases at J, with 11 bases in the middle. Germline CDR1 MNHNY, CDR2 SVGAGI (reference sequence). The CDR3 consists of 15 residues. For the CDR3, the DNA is TGTGCCAGCAGCCCCGAGGATGCAACTAATGAAAAACTGTTTTTT. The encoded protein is CASSPEDATNEKLFF.

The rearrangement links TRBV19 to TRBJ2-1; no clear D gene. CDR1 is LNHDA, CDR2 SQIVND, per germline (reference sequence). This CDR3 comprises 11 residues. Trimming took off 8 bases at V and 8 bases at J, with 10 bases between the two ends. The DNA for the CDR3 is TGTGCCAGTGACAAGGGATATGAGCAGTTCTTC. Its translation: CASDKGYEQFF.

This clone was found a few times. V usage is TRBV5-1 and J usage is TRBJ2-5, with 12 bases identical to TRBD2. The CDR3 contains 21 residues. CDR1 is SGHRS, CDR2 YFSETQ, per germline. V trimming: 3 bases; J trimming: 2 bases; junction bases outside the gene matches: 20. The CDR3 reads CASSYMDYRTSGIVGQETQYF. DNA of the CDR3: TGCGCCAGCAGCTACATGGACTACCGGACTAGCGGGATTGTCGGACAAGAGACCCAGTACTTC.